The clone carrying this TCR delta chain was seen more than once but under ten times. The TCRdb protein comes from a much larger clone and disagrees with this DNA's translation at residue 5, likely due to a read error; the protein given here is derived from the DNA. These data belong to a study of gamma-delta T cells after stem cell transplantation. TCRdb called clones anew from the RT-PCR reads with CATT. The sample carries about 5,700 delta-chain clones, approximately 1.8% recorded once. The CDR3 length is 22 residues. Trimming at V came to 5 bases and at J to 3 bases, leaving 27 bases not matched to a gene. The germline V gene has CDR1 TSWWSYY and CDR2 QGS.

Sequencing was performed on gamma-delta T cells. The sequence derives from a human donor. It is not recorded whose cells these are; they may come from a transplant donor. V is TRDV1 and J is TRDJ1, with 10 positions matching TRDD3. Written as DNA, the CDR3 is TGTGCTCTTGGGACACCCTTCCTAACAATGCACCTGTACTGGGGGATCCCCGATAAACTCATCTTT. Its translation is CALGTPFLTMHLYWGIPDKLIF.